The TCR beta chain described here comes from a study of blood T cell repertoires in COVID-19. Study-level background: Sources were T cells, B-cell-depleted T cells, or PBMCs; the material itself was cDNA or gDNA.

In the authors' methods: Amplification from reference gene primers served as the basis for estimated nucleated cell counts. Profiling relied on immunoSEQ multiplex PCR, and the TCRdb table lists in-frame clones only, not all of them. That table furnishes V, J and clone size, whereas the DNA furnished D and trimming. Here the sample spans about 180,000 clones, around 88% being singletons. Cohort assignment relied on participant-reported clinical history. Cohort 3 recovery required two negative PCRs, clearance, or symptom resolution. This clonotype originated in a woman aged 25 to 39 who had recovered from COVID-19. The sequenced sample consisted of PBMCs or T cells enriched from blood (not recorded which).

The CDR3 here is CASSLYGGAEAFF. DNA for the CDR3: TGTGCCAGCAGTTTGTACGGGGGGGCTGAAGCTTTCTTT. V and J are TRBV27 and TRBJ1-1, with D possibly being TRBD1 (5 bases). This CDR3 has 13 residues. Germline CDR1 and CDR2: MNHEY and SMNVEV (reference sequence). V lost 3 bases to trimming and J lost 6 bases, with 11 bases between them.